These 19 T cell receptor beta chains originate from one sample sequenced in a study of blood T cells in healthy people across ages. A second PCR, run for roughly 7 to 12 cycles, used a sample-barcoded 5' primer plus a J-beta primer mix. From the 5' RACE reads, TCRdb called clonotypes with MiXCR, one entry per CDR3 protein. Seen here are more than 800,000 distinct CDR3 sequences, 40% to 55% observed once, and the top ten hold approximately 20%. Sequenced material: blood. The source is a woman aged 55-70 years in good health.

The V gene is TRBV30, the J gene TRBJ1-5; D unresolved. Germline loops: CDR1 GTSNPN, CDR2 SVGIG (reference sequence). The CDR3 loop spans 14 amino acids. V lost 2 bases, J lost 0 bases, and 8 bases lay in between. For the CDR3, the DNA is TGTGCCTGGAGTCCAGGATTTAGCAATCAGCCCCAGCATTTT. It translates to CAWSPGFSNQPQHF.

The CDR3 DNA reads as TGTGCCAGCAGTTTGAGGTCGCAGGGCCACGAGCAGTACTTC. It codes for CASSLRSQGHEQYF. This chain joins TRBV27 and TRBJ2-4; TRBD1 might be the D (5 bases). The J call may be wrong; the DNA end is better matched by TRBJ2-7. The germline V gene has CDR1 MNHEY and CDR2 SMNVEV (reference sequence). This CDR3 contains 14 residues.

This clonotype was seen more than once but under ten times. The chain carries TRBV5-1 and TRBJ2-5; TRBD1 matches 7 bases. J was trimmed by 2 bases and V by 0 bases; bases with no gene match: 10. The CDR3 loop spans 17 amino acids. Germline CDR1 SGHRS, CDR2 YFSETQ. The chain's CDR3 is CASSLALQGDRQETQYF. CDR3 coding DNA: TGCGCCAGCAGCTTGGCCCTCCAGGGGGACAGACAAGAGACCCAGTACTTC.

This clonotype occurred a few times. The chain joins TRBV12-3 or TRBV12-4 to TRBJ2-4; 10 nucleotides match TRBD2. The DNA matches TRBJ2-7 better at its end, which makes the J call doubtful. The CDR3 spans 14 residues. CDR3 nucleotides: TGTGCCAGCAGTCCTACTAGCGGGGTCTACGAGCAGTACTTC. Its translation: CASSPTSGVYEQYF.

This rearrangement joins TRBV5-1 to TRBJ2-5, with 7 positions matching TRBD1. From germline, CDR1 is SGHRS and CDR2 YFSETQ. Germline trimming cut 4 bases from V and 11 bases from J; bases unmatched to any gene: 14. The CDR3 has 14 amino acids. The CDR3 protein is CASSPDRRYNEQYF. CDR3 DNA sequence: TGCGCCAGCAGCCCGGACAGGCGTTACAATGAGCAGTACTTC.

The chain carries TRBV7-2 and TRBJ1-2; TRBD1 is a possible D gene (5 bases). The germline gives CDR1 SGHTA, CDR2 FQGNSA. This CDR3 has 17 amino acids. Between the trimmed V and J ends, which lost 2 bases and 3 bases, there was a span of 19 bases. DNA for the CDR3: TGTGCCAGCAGCTTATCACAGGTCCAACTCGATTACTATGGCTACACCTTC. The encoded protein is CASSLSQVQLDYYGYTF.

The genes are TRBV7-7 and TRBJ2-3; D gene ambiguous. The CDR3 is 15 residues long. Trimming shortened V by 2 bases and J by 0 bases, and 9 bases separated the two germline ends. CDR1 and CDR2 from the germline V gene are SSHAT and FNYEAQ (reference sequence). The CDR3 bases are TGTGCCAGCAGCTTAACAACCTCTAGCACAGATACGCAGTATTTT. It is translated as CASSLTTSSTDTQYF.

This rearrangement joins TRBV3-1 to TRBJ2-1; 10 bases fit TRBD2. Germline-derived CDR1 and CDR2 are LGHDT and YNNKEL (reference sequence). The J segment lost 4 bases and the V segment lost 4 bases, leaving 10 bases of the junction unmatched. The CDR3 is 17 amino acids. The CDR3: CASSLSPAGGRYNEQFF. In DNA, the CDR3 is TGTGCCAGCAGCCTTTCACCAGCGGGAGGGCGGTACAATGAGCAGTTCTTC.

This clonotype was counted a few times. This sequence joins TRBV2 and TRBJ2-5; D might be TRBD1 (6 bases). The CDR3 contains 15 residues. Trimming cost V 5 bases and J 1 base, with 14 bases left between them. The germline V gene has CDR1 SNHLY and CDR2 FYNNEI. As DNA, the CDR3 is TGTGCCAGCAGTATCCGGGACATAACCCAAGAGACCCAGTACTTC. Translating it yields CASSIRDITQETQYF.

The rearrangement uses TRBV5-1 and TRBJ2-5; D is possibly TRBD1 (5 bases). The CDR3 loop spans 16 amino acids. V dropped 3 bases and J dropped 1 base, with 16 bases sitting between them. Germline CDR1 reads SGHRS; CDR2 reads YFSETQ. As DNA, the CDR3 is TGCGCCAGCAGCTGGGGTAGCCGGACAAGCCAAGAGACCCAGTACTTC. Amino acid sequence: CASSWGSRTSQETQYF.

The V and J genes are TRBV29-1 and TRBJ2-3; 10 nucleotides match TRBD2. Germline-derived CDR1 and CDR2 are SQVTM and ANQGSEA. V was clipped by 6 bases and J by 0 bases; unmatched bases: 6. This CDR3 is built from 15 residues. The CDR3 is CSVRGLASSTDTQYF. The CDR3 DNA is TGCAGCGTGCGGGGACTAGCGTCTAGCACAGATACGCAGTATTTT.

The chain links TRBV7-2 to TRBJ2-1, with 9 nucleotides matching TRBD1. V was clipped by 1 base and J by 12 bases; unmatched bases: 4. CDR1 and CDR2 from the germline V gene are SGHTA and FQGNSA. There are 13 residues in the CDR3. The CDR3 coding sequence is TGTGCCAGCAGCTTAGATTGGGACAGGGCGCAGTTCTTC. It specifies CASSLDWDRAQFF.

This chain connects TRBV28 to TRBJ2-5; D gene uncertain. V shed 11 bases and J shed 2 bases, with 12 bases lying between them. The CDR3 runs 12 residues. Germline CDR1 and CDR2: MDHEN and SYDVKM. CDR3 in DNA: TGTGCCTGCTGTATTAATCAAGAGACCCAGTACTTC. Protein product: CACCINQETQYF.

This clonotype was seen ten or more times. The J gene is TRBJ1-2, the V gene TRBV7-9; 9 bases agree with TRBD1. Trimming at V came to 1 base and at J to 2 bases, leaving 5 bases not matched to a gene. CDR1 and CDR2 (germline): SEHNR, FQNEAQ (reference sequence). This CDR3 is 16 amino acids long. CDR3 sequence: CASSLDGGTGNYGYTF. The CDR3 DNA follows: TGTGCCAGCAGCTTAGATGGCGGGACAGGGAACTATGGCTACACCTTC.

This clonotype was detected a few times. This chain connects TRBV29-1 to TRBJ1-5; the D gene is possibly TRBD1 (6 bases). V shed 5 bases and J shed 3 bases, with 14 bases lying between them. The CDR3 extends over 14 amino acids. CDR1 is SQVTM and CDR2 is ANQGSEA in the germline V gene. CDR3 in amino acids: CSVSRGQNNQPQHF. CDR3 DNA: TGCAGCGTTTCTCGTGGACAGAACAATCAGCCCCAGCATTTT.

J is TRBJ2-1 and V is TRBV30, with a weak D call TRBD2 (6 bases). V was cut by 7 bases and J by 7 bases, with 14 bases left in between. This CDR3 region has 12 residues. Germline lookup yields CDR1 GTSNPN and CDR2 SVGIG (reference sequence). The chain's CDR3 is CAYLDGRNEQFF. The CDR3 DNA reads TGTGCCTACTTGGACGGGAGAAATGAGCAGTTCTTC.

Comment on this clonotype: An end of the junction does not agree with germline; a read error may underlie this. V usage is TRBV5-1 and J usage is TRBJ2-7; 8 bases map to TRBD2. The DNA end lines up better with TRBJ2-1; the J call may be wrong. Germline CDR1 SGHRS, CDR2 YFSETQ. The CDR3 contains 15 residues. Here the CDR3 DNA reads TGCACCAGCAGCTTGGGGGCAGCGGGAGCACATGAGCAGTTCTTC. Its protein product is CTSSLGAAGAHEQFF.

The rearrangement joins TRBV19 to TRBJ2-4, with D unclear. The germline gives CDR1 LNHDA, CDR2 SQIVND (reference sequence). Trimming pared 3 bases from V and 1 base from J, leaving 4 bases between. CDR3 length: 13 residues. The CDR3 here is CASSIWAKNIQYF. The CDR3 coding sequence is TGTGCCAGTAGTATTTGGGCCAAAAACATTCAGTACTTC.

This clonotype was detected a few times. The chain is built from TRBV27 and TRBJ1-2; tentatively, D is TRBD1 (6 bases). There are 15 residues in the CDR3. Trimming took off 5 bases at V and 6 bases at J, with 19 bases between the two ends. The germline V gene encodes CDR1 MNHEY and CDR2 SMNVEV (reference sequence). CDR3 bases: TGTGCCAGCAGTAACGGGCCTGGGGGCCGGGATGGCTACACCTTC. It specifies CASSNGPGGRDGYTF.